This T cell receptor (beta chain) came from a study of CD8+CD57+ T cells in acquired aplastic anemia. Study results and limitations: Around 29 shared CD8+ CDR3s appeared highly expressed within patients' immunodominant clones.

V lost 0 bases and J lost 1, with 7 bases in between. In germline, CDR1 is SGHRS, CDR2 YFSETQ. The CDR3 is 14 amino acids. Profiles of TCR beta VDJ and CDR3 were generated from a genomic DNA template. TCRdb ran MiXCR on the reads and lists one entry per CDR3 protein. The repertoire consists of 50,000 to 65,000 distinct CDR3 sequences, with around 55% occurring once and the leading ten covering over 2%. With regard to this clonotype: Its antigen is unidentified.

The chain employs TRBV5-1 and TRBJ1-1; D call uncertain. Sequencing was carried out using sorted CD4+, CD8+, or CD8+CD57+ T cells (not recorded which) from PBMCs. The TCR sequence derives from a human donor in good health, serving as a control. Here the CDR3 reads CASSLAAKNTEAFF. CDR3 nucleotides: TGCGCCAGCAGCTTGGCCGCTAAGAACACTGAAGCTTTCTTT.